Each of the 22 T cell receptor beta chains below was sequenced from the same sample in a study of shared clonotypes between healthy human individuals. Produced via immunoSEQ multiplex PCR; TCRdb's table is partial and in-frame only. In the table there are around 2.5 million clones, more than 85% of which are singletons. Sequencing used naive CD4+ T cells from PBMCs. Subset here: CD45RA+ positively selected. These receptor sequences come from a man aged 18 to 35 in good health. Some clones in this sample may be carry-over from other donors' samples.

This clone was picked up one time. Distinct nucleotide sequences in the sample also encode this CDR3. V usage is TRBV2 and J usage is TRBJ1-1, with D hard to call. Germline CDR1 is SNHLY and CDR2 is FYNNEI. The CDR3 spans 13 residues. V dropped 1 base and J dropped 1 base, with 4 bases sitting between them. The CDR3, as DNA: TGTGCCAGCAGTGAAGGACCGAACACTGAAGCTTTCTTT. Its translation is CASSEGPNTEAFF.

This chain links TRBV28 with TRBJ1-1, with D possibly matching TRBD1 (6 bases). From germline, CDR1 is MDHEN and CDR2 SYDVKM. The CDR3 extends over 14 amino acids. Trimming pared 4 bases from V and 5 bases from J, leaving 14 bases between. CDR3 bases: TGTGCCAGCAGTTCCCCAGCACAGGGAACTGAAGCTTTCTTT. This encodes CASSSPAQGTEAFF.

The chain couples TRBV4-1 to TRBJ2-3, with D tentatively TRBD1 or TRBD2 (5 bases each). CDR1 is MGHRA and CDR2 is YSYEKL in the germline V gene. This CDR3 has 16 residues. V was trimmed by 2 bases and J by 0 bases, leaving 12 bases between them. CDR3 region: CASSQHRRSSTDTQYF. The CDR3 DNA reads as TGCGCCAGCAGCCAACACAGGAGGTCTAGCACAGATACGCAGTATTTT.

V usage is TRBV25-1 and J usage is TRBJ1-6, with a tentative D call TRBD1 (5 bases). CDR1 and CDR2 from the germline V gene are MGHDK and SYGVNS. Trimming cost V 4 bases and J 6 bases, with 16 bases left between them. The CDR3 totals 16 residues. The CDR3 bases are TGTGCCAGCAGTGCCCCCCAGGGACGGAGTAATTCACCCCTCCACTTT. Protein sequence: CASSAPQGRSNSPLHF.

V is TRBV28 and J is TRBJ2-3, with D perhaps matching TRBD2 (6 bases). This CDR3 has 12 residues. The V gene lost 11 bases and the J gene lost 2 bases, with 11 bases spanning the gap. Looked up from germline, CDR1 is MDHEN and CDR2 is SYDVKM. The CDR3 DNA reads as TGTGCCGCTGGGACTGACACAGATACGCAGTATTTT. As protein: CAAGTDTDTQYF.

CDR3 sequence: CAISGDRDREAFF. Here the CDR3 DNA reads TGTGCCATCAGCGGGGACAGGGATCGAGAAGCTTTCTTT. The chain uses TRBV10-3 and TRBJ1-1, with 9 bases aligning to TRBD1. CDR3 length: 13 amino acids. With 6 bases clipped from V and 8 bases from J, the junction kept 7 bases outside the gene matches. Germline V gives CDR1 ENHRY, CDR2 SYGVKD.

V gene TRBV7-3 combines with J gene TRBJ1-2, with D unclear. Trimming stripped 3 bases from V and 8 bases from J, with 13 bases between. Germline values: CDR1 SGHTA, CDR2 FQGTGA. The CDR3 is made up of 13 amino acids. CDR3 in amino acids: CASSFLGGGGYTF. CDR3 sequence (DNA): TGTGCCAGCAGCTTCTTGGGCGGAGGGGGCTACACCTTC.

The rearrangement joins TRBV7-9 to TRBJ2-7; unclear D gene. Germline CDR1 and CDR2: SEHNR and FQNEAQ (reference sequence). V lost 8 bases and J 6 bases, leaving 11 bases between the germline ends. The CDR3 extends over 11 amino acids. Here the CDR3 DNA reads TGTGCCAGCTCCCATCCCGTCGAGCAGTACTTC. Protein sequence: CASSHPVEQYF.

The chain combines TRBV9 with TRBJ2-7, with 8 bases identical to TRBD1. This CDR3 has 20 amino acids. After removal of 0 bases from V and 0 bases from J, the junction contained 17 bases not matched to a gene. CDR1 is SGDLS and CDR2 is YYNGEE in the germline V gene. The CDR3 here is CASSVGFPGGPGEASYEQYF. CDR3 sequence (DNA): TGTGCCAGCAGCGTAGGGTTCCCAGGGGGCCCAGGGGAGGCCTCCTACGAGCAGTACTTC.

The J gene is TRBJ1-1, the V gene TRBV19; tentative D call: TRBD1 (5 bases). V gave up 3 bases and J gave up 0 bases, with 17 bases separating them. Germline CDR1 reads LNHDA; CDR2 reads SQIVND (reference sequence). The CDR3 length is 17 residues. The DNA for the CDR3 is TGTGCCAGTAGTATCCCTGTCAGGGACGCCGTGAACACTGAAGCTTTCTTT. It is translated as CASSIPVRDAVNTEAFF.

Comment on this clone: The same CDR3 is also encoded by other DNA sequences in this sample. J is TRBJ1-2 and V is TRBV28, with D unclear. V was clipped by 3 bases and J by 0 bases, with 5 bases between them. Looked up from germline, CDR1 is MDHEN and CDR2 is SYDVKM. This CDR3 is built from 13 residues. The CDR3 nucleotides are TGTGCCAGCAGTTTTAGAGCTAACTATGGCTACACCTTC. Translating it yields CASSFRANYGYTF.

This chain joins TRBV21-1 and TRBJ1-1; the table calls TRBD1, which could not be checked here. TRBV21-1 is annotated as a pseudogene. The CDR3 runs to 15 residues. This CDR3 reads CASSRTGGDSAEAFF. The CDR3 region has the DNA TGTGCCAGCTCAAGGACAGGGGGAGACAGCGCTGAAGCTTTCTTT.

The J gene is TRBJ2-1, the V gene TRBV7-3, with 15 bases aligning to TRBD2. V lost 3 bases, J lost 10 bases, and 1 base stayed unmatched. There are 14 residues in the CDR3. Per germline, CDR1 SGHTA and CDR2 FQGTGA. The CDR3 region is CASSLGLAGGEQFF. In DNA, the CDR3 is TGTGCCAGCAGCTTGGGACTAGCGGGGGGCGAGCAGTTCTTC.

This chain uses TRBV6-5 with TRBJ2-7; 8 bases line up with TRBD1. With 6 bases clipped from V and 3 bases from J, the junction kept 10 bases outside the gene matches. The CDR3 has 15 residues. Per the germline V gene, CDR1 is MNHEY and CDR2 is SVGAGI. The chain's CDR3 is CASSRDRGKLYEQYF. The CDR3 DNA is TGTGCCAGCAGCCGTGACAGGGGAAAACTCTACGAGCAGTACTTC.

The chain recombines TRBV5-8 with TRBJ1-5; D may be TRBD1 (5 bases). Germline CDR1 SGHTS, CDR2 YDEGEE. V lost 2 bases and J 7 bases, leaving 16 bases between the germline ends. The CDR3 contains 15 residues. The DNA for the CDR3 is TGTGCCAGCAGCTTCAGAGGGGCAGTGGGGCAGCCCCAGCATTTT. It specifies CASSFRGAVGQPQHF. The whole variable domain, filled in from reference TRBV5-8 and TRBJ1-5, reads EAGVTQSPTHLIKTRGQQATLRCSPISGHTSVYWYQQALGLGLQFLLWYDEGEERNRGNFPPRFSGRQFPNYSSELNVNALELEDSALYLCASSFRGAVGQPQHFGDGTRLSIL.

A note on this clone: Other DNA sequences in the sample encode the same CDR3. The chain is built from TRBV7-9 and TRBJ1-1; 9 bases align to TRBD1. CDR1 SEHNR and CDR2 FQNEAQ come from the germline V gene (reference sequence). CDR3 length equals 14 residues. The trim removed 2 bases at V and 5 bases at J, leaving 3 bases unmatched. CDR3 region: CASSLTTGGTEAFF. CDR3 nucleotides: TGTGCCAGCAGCTTAACGACAGGGGGGACTGAAGCTTTCTTT. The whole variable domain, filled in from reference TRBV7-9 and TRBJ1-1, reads DTGVSQNPRHKITKRGQNVTFRCDPISEHNRLYWYRQTLGQGPEFLTYFQNEAQLEKSRLLSDRFSAERPKGSFSTLEIQRTEQGDSAMYLCASSLTTGGTEAFFGQGTRLTVV.

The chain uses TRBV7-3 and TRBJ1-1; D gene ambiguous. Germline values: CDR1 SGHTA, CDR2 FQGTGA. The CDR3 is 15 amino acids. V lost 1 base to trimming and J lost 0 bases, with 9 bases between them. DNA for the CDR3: TGTGCCAGCAGCTTAATAACAGCGCTGAACACTGAAGCTTTCTTT. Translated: CASSLITALNTEAFF. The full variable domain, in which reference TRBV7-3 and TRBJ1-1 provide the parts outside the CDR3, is GAGVSQTPSNKVTEKGKYVELRCDPISGHTALYWYRQSLGQGPEFLIYFQGTGAADDSGLPNDRFFAVRPEGSVSTLKIQRTERGDSAVYLCASSLITALNTEAFFGQGTRLTVV.

CDR3 in amino acids: CASSQGGVSSGSLYEQYF. As DNA, the CDR3 is TGTGCCAGCAGCCAAGGTGGGGTGAGTAGCGGGAGTCTCTACGAGCAGTACTTC. This rearrangement joins TRBV28 to TRBJ2-7; TRBD2 matches 9 bases. This CDR3 contains 18 residues. V lost 6 bases and J lost 3; bases outside the gene matches: 18. Germline V gene sequence: CDR1 MDHEN, CDR2 SYDVKM.

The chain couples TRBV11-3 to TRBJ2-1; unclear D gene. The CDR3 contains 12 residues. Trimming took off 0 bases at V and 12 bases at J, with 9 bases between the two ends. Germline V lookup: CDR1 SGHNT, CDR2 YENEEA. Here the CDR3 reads CASSLDRTRQFF. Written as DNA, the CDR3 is TGTGCCAGCAGCTTAGATCGGACGAGGCAGTTCTTC.

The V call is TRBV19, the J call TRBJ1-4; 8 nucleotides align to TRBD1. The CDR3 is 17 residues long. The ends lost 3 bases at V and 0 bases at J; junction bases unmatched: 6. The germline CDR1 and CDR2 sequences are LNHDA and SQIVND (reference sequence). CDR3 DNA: TGTGCCAGTAGTATTACAGGGGGATACGCAACTAATGAAAAACTGTTTTTT. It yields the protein CASSITGGYATNEKLFF.

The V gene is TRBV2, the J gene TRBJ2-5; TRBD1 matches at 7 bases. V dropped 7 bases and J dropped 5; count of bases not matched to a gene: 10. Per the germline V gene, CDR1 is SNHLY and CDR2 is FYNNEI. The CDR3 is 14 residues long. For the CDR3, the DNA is TGTGCCAGCACCGGCAGGGGGTTTGGTGAGACCCAGTACTTC. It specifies CASTGRGFGETQYF.

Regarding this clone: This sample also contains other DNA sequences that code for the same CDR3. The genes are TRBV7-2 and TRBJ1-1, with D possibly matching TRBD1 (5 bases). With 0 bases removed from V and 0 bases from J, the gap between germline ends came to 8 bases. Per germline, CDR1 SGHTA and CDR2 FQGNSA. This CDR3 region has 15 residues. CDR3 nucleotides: TGTGCCAGCAGCTTAGCGGGGGAACTGAACACTGAAGCTTTCTTT. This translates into CASSLAGELNTEAFF. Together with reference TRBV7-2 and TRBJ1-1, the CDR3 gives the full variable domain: GAGVSQSPSNKVTEKGKDVELRCDPISGHTALYWYRQSLGQGLEFLIYFQGNSAPDKSGLPSDRFSAERTGGSVSTLTIQRTQQEDSAVYLCASSLAGELNTEAFFGQGTRLTVV.